The rows below give T cell receptor beta chains drawn from one sample of a study of identical twins. MiXCR, run by TCRdb on the 5' RACE reads, gives a single entry per CDR3 protein. The sample consists of fewer than 450,000 distinct CDR3 sequences, 8.5% to 10% of them appearing once. Sequenced input: naive T cells sorted from blood. These receptors originate from a woman aged 50 to 65 in good health. CDR3s include the opening cysteine and the closing phenylalanine or tryptophan. The D gene is left open where the match is weak. Only some rows state a clone size, as once, few, many or a class for expanded clones.

d_call: TRBD1
j_call: TRBJ2-1
v_call: TRBV3-1
clone_size: NA
cdr3_aa: CASSRLTGNNEQFF
cdr3_nt: TGTGCCAGCAGCCGATTGACAGGGAACAATGAGCAGTTCTTC

d_call: TRBD2
j_call: TRBJ2-1
v_call: TRBV20-1
clone_size: few
cdr3_aa: CSARGGLAGDEQFF
cdr3_nt: TGCAGTGCTAGAGGGGGACTAGCGGGAGACGAGCAGTTCTTC

d_call: NA
j_call: TRBJ1-1
v_call: TRBV21-1
clone_size: NA
cdr3_aa: CAGQTGGRNTEAFF
cdr3_nt: TGTGCCGGTCAGACTGGGGGGAGGAACACTGAAGCTTTCTTT

d_call: NA
j_call: TRBJ2-5
v_call: TRBV29-1
clone_size: NA
cdr3_aa: CSVVGGPQETQYF
cdr3_nt: TGCAGCGTTGTCGGGGGGCCCCAAGAGACCCAGTACTTC

d_call: TRBD2
j_call: TRBJ2-5
v_call: TRBV10-2
clone_size: few
cdr3_aa: CASSEVPGRQETQYF
cdr3_nt: TGCGCCAGCAGTGAGGTTCCCGGGAGGCAAGAGACCCAGTACTTC

d_call: TRBD2
j_call: TRBJ2-7
v_call: TRBV20-1
clone_size: NA
cdr3_aa: CSAWDSSGSSYEQYF
cdr3_nt: TGCAGTGCCTGGGACTCTAGCGGGAGCTCCTACGAGCAGTACTTC

d_call: TRBD2
j_call: TRBJ2-1
v_call: TRBV10-3
clone_size: NA
cdr3_aa: CAISEKREGLGNEQFF
cdr3_nt: TGTGCCATCAGTGAAAAGCGGGAGGGCCTGGGCAATGAGCAGTTCTTC

d_call: TRBD2
j_call: TRBJ2-1
v_call: TRBV2
clone_size: NA
cdr3_aa: CASSPRAGGPSEQFF
cdr3_nt: TGTGCCAGCAGTCCCCGTGCGGGAGGGCCTTCGGAGCAGTTCTTC

d_call: NA
j_call: TRBJ2-3
v_call: TRBV5-8
clone_size: few
cdr3_aa: CASSLKRLDRTDTQYF
cdr3_nt: TGTGCCAGCAGCCTGAAGCGATTGGACCGCACAGATACGCAGTATTTT

d_call: NA
j_call: TRBJ2-1
v_call: TRBV10-2
clone_size: few
cdr3_aa: CASSELAAQFF
cdr3_nt: TGCGCCAGCAGTGAGCTAGCAGCGCAGTTCTTC

d_call: NA
j_call: TRBJ2-5
v_call: TRBV4-1
clone_size: many
cdr3_aa: CASSQGVAAEQETQYF
cdr3_nt: TGCGCCAGCAGCCAAGGGGTGGCGGCGGAACAAGAGACCCAGTACTTC

d_call: NA
j_call: TRBJ2-7
v_call: TRBV10-3
clone_size: few
cdr3_aa: CAIKNSGRSNEQYF
cdr3_nt: TGTGCCATCAAAAATTCCGGACGATCCAACGAGCAGTACTTC

d_call: NA
j_call: TRBJ2-2
v_call: TRBV12-3/TRBV12-4
clone_size: many
cdr3_aa: CASRGVQGGPGELFF
cdr3_nt: TGTGCCAGCAGGGGAGTCCAGGGGGGTCCGGGGGAGCTGTTTTTT

d_call: NA
j_call: TRBJ2-3
v_call: TRBV2
clone_size: NA
cdr3_aa: CASSEAGGGSDTQYF
cdr3_nt: TGTGCCAGCAGTGAAGCGGGTGGGGGCTCCGATACGCAGTATTTT

d_call: TRBD2
j_call: TRBJ2-1
v_call: TRBV7-9
clone_size: many
cdr3_aa: CASSPWASGSYNEQFF
cdr3_nt: TGTGCCAGCAGTCCCTGGGCTAGCGGATCGTACAATGAGCAGTTCTTC

d_call: TRBD2
j_call: TRBJ2-1
v_call: TRBV12-3/TRBV12-4
clone_size: many
cdr3_aa: CASSAGLAGNNEQFF
cdr3_nt: TGTGCCAGCAGTGCCGGACTAGCGGGGAACAATGAGCAGTTCTTC

d_call: NA
j_call: TRBJ2-1
v_call: TRBV5-1
clone_size: NA
cdr3_aa: CASSLSGWNYNEQFF
cdr3_nt: TGCGCCAGCAGCTTATCAGGGTGGAACTACAATGAGCAGTTCTTC

d_call: NA
j_call: TRBJ1-1
v_call: TRBV5-1
clone_size: many
cdr3_aa: CASSLGVMNTEAFF
cdr3_nt: TGTGCCAGCAGTTTGGGGGTCATGAACACTGAAGCTTTCTTT

d_call: TRBD2
j_call: TRBJ2-3
v_call: TRBV7-6
clone_size: NA
cdr3_aa: CASSLVAERGGGTQYF
cdr3_nt: TGTGCCAGCAGCCTAGTTGCGGAGCGCGGGGGGGGTACGCAGTATTTT

d_call: NA
j_call: TRBJ2-1
v_call: TRBV2
clone_size: few
cdr3_aa: CASNGLALDLSSYNEQFF
cdr3_nt: TGTGCCAGCAACGGTCTAGCCCTCGACCTGAGCTCCTACAATGAGCAGTTCTTC

d_call: TRBD2
j_call: TRBJ2-1
v_call: TRBV11-3
clone_size: few
cdr3_aa: CASRPRVAGGLYNEQFF
cdr3_nt: TGTGCCAGCAGACCCAGGGTAGCGGGGGGGTTATACAATGAGCAGTTCTTC

d_call: NA
j_call: TRBJ2-3
v_call: TRBV28
clone_size: many
cdr3_aa: CASSLGGEVSQYF
cdr3_nt: TGTGCCAGCAGTTTAGGGGGAGAGGTCTCGCAGTATTTT

d_call: TRBD1
j_call: TRBJ1-1
v_call: TRBV5-1
clone_size: few
cdr3_aa: CASSSDRGRSRAFF
cdr3_nt: TGCGCCAGCAGCTCGGACAGGGGGCGGAGTAGAGCTTTCTTT

d_call: NA
j_call: TRBJ2-4
v_call: TRBV20-1
clone_size: few
cdr3_aa: CSAGTELNIQYF
cdr3_nt: TGCAGTGCCGGGACCGAATTAAACATTCAGTACTTC

d_call: NA
j_call: TRBJ1-1
v_call: TRBV5-1
clone_size: NA
cdr3_aa: CASSWGGGQINTEAFF
cdr3_nt: TGCGCCAGCAGCTGGGGGGGCGGACAGATTAACACTGAAGCTTTCTTT

d_call: NA
j_call: TRBJ2-5
v_call: TRBV5-1
clone_size: few
cdr3_aa: CASRLSASYQETQYF
cdr3_nt: TGCGCCAGCAGGCTGTCAGCTTCGTACCAAGAGACCCAGTACTTC

d_call: NA
j_call: TRBJ2-3
v_call: TRBV20-1
clone_size: NA
cdr3_aa: CSALSGGQTNF
cdr3_nt: TGCAGTGCTCTCTCGGGGGGACAGACAAATTTT

d_call: TRBD1
j_call: TRBJ2-1
v_call: TRBV15
clone_size: NA
cdr3_aa: CATSRGLQGLHNEQFF
cdr3_nt: TGTGCCACCAGCAGAGGACTACAGGGGTTACACAATGAGCAGTTCTTC

d_call: TRBD2
j_call: TRBJ2-1
v_call: TRBV3-1
clone_size: many
cdr3_aa: CASSFPTSGDNNEQFF
cdr3_nt: TGTGCCAGCAGCTTCCCGACTAGCGGGGATAACAATGAGCAGTTCTTC

d_call: NA
j_call: TRBJ2-1
v_call: TRBV11-2
clone_size: few
cdr3_aa: CASSLRPGADDNEQFF
cdr3_nt: TGTGCCAGCAGCTTAAGGCCCGGGGCGGACGACAATGAGCAGTTCTTC

d_call: TRBD2
j_call: TRBJ2-1
v_call: TRBV6-2/TRBV6-3
clone_size: few
cdr3_aa: CASKRSGSRGDEQFF
cdr3_nt: TGTGCCAGCAAAAGGTCTGGCTCCCGGGGGGATGAGCAGTTCTTC

d_call: NA
j_call: TRBJ1-2
v_call: TRBV27
clone_size: many
cdr3_aa: CASSFAQNYGYTF
cdr3_nt: TGTGCCAGCAGTTTCGCACAGAACTATGGCTACACCTTC

d_call: NA
j_call: TRBJ1-1
v_call: TRBV29-1
clone_size: many
cdr3_aa: CSVAQGGNTEAFF
cdr3_nt: TGCAGCGTTGCCCAGGGAGGGAACACTGAAGCTTTCTTT

d_call: NA
j_call: TRBJ1-6
v_call: TRBV14
clone_size: NA
cdr3_aa: CASSRRTGENSPLHF
cdr3_nt: TGTGCCAGCAGCCGACGGACGGGAGAGAATTCACCCCTCCACTTT

d_call: TRBD2
j_call: TRBJ2-5
v_call: TRBV6-5
clone_size: NA
cdr3_aa: CASSYSTAGVIAQETQYF
cdr3_nt: TGTGCCAGCAGTTACTCGACAGCGGGGGTAATAGCACAAGAGACCCAGTACTTC

d_call: NA
j_call: TRBJ2-1
v_call: TRBV5-1
clone_size: many
cdr3_aa: CASSLEGGGSEQFF
cdr3_nt: TGCGCCAGCAGCTTGGAAGGCGGAGGTAGTGAGCAGTTCTTC

d_call: TRBD2
j_call: TRBJ2-2
v_call: TRBV5-1
clone_size: NA
cdr3_aa: CASRYQGAGGPNTGELFF
cdr3_nt: TGCGCCAGCAGATACCAGGGTGCGGGAGGGCCGAACACCGGGGAGCTGTTTTTT

d_call: NA
j_call: TRBJ1-5
v_call: TRBV30
clone_size: NA
cdr3_aa: CAWRSVGRGNQPQHF
cdr3_nt: TGTGCCTGGAGGTCGGTGGGGAGGGGCAATCAGCCCCAGCATTTT

d_call: TRBD1
j_call: TRBJ1-5
v_call: TRBV12-3/TRBV12-4
clone_size: NA
cdr3_aa: CAITQGPRVMPQHF
cdr3_nt: TGTGCCATCACACAGGGGCCGCGGGTGATGCCCCAGCATTTT